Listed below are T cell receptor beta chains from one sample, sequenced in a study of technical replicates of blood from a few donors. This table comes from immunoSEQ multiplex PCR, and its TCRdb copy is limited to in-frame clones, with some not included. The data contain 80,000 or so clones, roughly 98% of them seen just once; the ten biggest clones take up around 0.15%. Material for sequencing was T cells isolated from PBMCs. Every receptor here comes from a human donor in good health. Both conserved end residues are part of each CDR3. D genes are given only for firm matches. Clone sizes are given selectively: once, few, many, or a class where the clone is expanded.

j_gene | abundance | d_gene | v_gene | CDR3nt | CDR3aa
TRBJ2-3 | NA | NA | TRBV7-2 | TGTGCCAGCAGCAAGAGGGGGGATACGCAGTATTTT | CASSKRGDTQYF
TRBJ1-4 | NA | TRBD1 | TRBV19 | TGTGCCAGTAGCGACAGGGAAAAGGGGTGGAATAATGAAAAACTGTTTTTT | CASSDREKGWNNEKLFF
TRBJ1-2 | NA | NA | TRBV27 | TGTGCCAGCAGTTTATACGGTGGCCAGGACTATGGCTACACCTTC | CASSLYGGQDYGYTF
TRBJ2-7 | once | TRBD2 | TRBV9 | TGTGCCAGCAGCGTAGATACGACTAGCGCCGTTTCCATCTGCGAGCAGTACTTC | CASSVDTTSAVSICEQYF
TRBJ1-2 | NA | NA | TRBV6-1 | TGTGCCAGCAGTGAAGAGGGGGGGGCTAGTGGCTACACCTTC | CASSEEGGASGYTF
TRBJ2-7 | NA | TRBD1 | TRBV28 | TGTGCCAGCGGGACAGGGGGCTTTGTCTACGAGCAGTACTTC | CASGTGGFVYEQYF
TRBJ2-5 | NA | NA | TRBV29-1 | TGCAGCGTTCGTCAGGGGCAAGAGACCCAGTACTTC | CSVRQGQETQYF
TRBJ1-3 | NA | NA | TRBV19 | TGTGCCAGTAGTATTCTGGGCAGCGGAAACACCATATATTTT | CASSILGSGNTIYF
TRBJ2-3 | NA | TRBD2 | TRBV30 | TGTGCCTGGAGTACCGGACTAGCGGGGGACCTCACAGATACGCAGTATTTT | CAWSTGLAGDLTDTQYF
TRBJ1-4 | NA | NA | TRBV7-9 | TGTGCCAGCAGCCCACTTCCAGTCGGGGATGGGAAGTCGCGAGAAAAACTGTTTTTT | CASSPLPVGDGKSREKLFF
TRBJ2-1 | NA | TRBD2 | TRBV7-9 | TGTGCCAGCAGCCCACGACTAGCGGGGGACAATGAGCAGTTCTTC | CASSPRLAGDNEQFF
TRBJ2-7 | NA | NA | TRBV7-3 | TGTGCCAGCAGCCAAGGGGGGGGAGTAGGGGAGCAGTACTTC | CASSQGGGVGEQYF
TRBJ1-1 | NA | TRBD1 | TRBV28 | TGTGCCAGCAGCCTACTGACAGGGGTTGGGGACACTGAAGCTTTCTTT | CASSLLTGVGDTEAFF
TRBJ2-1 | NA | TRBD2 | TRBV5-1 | TGCGCCAGCAGCCCACGGGGGGATGAGCAGTTCTTC | CASSPRGDEQFF
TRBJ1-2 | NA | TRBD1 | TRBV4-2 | TGTGCCAGCAGCCAACCGGGACAGGGGGGTTATGGCTACACCTTC | CASSQPGQGGYGYTF
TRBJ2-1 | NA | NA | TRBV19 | TGTGCCAGTAGTATCCGGGGCTACAATGAGCAGTTCTTC | CASSIRGYNEQFF
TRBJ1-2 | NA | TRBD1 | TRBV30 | TGTGCCTGCACACCGGGACAGGGATGGTATGGCTACACCTTC | CACTPGQGWYGYTF
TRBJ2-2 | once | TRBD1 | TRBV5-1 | TGCGCCAGCAGCCTGGACAGGGCGAACACCGGGGAGCTGTTTTTT | CASSLDRANTGELFF
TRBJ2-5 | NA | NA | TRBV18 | TGTGCCAGCTCACCACGGGACATAAATCAAGAGACCCAGTACTTC | CASSPRDINQETQYF
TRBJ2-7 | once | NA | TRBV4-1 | TGCGCCAGCAGCCAACCCACGCGAGGACAGTTTAAGTACGAGCAGTACTTC | CASSQPTRGQFKYEQYF
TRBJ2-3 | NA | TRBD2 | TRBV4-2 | TGTGCCAGCAGCCAAGCATTTCCGGACAGGGTCGGGACTAGCGATGGAGATACGCAGTATTTT | CASSQAFPDRVGTSDGDTQYF
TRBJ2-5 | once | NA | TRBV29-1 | TGCAGCGTTGGGGCGGGAACGGGGGAGACCCAGTACTTC | CSVGAGTGETQYF
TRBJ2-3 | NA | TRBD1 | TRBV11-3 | TGTGCCAGCGGTTGGACAGGTATTTCCACAGATACGCAGTATTTT | CASGWTGISTDTQYF
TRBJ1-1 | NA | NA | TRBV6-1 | TGTGCCAGCACTACGGGGGACACTGAAGCTTTCTTT | CASTTGDTEAFF
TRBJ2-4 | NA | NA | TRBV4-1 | TGCGCCAGCAGCCAGTTTACAGGGACGGCCAAAAACATTCAGTACTTC | CASSQFTGTAKNIQYF
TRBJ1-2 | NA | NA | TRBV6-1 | TGTGCCAGCAGTGAAGGACAGTCAGCTAACTATGGCTACACCTTC | CASSEGQSANYGYTF
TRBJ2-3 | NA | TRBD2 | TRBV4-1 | TGCGCCAGCAGCCAGCTACTAGCGGGAGAATTTTCAGATACGCAGTATTTT | CASSQLLAGEFSDTQYF
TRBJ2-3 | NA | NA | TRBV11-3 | TGTGCCAGCAGCCCCCATGAGGCAGTCACAGATACGCAGTATTTT | CASSPHEAVTDTQYF
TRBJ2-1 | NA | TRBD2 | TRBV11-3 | TGTGCCAGCAGCGACGCTAGCGGCGAGCAGTTCTTC | CASSDASGEQFF
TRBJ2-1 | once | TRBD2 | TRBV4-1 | TGCGCCAGCAGCCCCGGACTAGCGGGAGGCCATGAGCAGTTCTTC | CASSPGLAGGHEQFF
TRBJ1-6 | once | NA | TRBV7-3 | TGTGCCAGCAGCTTAACCCCAGGGGTTTCACCCCTCCACTTT | CASSLTPGVSPLHF
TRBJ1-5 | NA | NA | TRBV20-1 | TGCAGTGCTAGAGGGAGGCAGCCCCAGCATTTT | CSARGRQPQHF
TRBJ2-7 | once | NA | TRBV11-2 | TGTGCCAGCAGCTTCAGGACTTCCTACGAGCAGTACTTC | CASSFRTSYEQYF
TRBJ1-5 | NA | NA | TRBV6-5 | TGTGCCAGCAGTCCGACAGGCAATCAGCCCCAGCATTTT | CASSPTGNQPQHF
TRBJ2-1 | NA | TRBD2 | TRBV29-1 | TGCAGCGTTGATCCCCAAGGACTAGCGGGCGGTGAGCAGTTCTTC | CSVDPQGLAGGEQFF
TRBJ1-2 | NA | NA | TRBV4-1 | TGCGCCAGCAGCCAAGTTGGGGGGGCCCCGAACTATGGCTACACCTTC | CASSQVGGAPNYGYTF
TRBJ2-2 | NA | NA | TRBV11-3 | TGTGCCAGCAGCTCCACGGGGGACACCGGGGAGCTGTTTTTT | CASSSTGDTGELFF
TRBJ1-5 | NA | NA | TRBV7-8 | TGTGCCAGCAGCTTGTATCAGGGTACCGACCAGCCCCAGCATTTT | CASSLYQGTDQPQHF
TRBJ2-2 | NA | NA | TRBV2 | TGTGCCAGCAGTGAAGCCGGGGGTGGCACCGGGGAGCTGTTTTTT | CASSEAGGGTGELFF
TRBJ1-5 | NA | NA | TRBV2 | TGTGCCAGCAGTGAAGCGAGGGCAGGTCAGCCCCAGCATTTT | CASSEARAGQPQHF
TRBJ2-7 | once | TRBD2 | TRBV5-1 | TGCGCCAGCAGCTTGATGGCTAGCGGGAGGGCCTTGCCCTACGAGCAGTACTTC | CASSLMASGRALPYEQYF
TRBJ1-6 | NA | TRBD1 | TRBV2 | TGTGCCAGCAGTGGACAGGGGGCAAGGGATTCACCCCTCCACTTT | CASSGQGARDSPLHF